This passage covers 18 T cell receptor beta chains from one sample sequenced in a study of spatial heterogeneity in lung cancer. In TCRdb, the 5' RACE reads were re-called with MiXCR into one record per CDR3 protein. Of about 36,000 distinct CDR3 sequences in the sample, under 9% were seen once. Time point indicated: blood at routine non-recurrence follow-up after resection. The sample here was PBMCs, taken at follow-up. These receptors came from a male donor with early-stage non-small cell lung cancer.

This clonotype was counted only a few times. The junction departs from germline at one end; a sequencing error may be responsible. The V and J genes are TRBV7-7 and TRBJ2-2, with 9 bases that match TRBD1. The germline CDR1 and CDR2 sequences are SSHAT and FNYEAQ (reference sequence). The CDR3 loop spans 17 amino acids. The CDR3 protein is CASSYAPGQGDPGELFF. The CDR3 DNA sequence: TGTGCTAGCAGCTACGCCCCGGGACAGGGAGACCCCGGGGAGCTGTTTTTT.

J is TRBJ2-5 and V is TRBV9, with 10 bases that match TRBD2. CDR3 size: 16 residues. V lost 0 bases to trimming and J lost 5 bases; unmatched junction nucleotides: 7. Germline V lookup: CDR1 SGDLS, CDR2 YYNGEE. CDR3 coding DNA: TGTGCCAGCAGCGTAGGTGCTAGCGGGAGCGGGGAGACCCAGTACTTC. This translates into CASSVGASGSGETQYF.

This clonotype was found many times. The rearrangement links TRBV30 to TRBJ1-1; D not certain. Germline values: CDR1 GTSNPN, CDR2 SVGIG (reference sequence). This CDR3 comprises 13 residues. The V end was cut by 2 bases, the J end by 0 bases, with 7 bases between. The DNA for the CDR3 is TGTGCCTGGAGTAACAGTCTGAACACTGAAGCTTTCTTT. Translated: CAWSNSLNTEAFF.

This clonotype has ten or more counts. V usage is TRBV11-2 and J usage is TRBJ1-5; a possible D gene is TRBD1 (6 bases). CDR3 size: 16 residues. Between the trimmed V and J ends, which lost 5 bases and 0 bases, there was a span of 14 bases. Germline CDR1 SGHAT, CDR2 FQNNGV. CDR3 sequence reads: CASSPGVRNSNQPQHF. CDR3 nucleotide sequence: TGTGCCAGCAGCCCAGGGGTCCGAAATAGCAATCAGCCCCAGCATTTT.

At least ten counts were recorded for this clonotype. The genes are TRBV5-1 and TRBJ2-5; D tentatively fits TRBD1 or TRBD2 (5 bases each). The CDR3 loop spans 16 amino acids. The germline V and J ends were trimmed by 4 bases and 1 base, with 17 bases remaining between them. Germline CDR1 reads SGHRS; CDR2 reads YFSETQ. The CDR3, as DNA: TGCGCCAGCAGCCTTGGGGCCTCGGACTCCCAAGAGACCCAGTACTTC. It yields the protein CASSLGASDSQETQYF.

This clonotype ranks as medium-sized. This rearrangement joins TRBV7-8 to TRBJ2-3; TRBD1 agrees at 7 bases. The CDR3 length is 15 residues. Trimming at V came to 4 bases and at J to 2 bases, leaving 6 bases not matched to a gene. Per the germline V gene, CDR1 is SGHVS and CDR2 is FQNEAQ. CDR3 DNA sequence: TGTGCCAGCAGCTCCAGGGACAGCTACACAGATACGCAGTATTTT. Protein: CASSSRDSYTDTQYF.

This clonotype was picked up many times. The rearrangement joins TRBV13 to TRBJ1-1; D not certain. In germline, CDR1 is PRHDT, CDR2 FYEKMQ (reference sequence). The CDR3 spans 14 residues. Trimming removed 0 bases at V and 7 bases at J, with 12 bases between. The CDR3 here is CASSLGRTHFEAFF. As DNA, the CDR3 is TGTGCCAGCAGCTTAGGACGGACCCACTTTGAAGCTTTCTTT.

There are many counts of this clonotype. This chain joins TRBV11-1 and TRBJ2-7; a weak D match, TRBD1 (5 bases). Germline V gene sequence: CDR1 SGHAT, CDR2 FQDESV (reference sequence). With 2 bases removed from V and 2 bases from J, the gap between germline ends came to 13 bases. The CDR3 loop spans 15 amino acids. CDR3 loop: CASSLNRQEPYEQYF. Written as DNA, the CDR3 is TGTGCCAGCAGCTTAAACAGGCAGGAGCCCTACGAGCAGTACTTC. Complete variable domain (other parts from reference TRBV11-1 and TRBJ2-7): EAEVAQSPRYKITEKSQAVAFWCDPISGHATLYWYRQILGQGPELLVQFQDESVVDDSQLPKDRFSAERLKGVDSTLKIQPAELGDSAMYLCASSLNRQEPYEQYFGPGTRLTVT.

As regards this clonotype: A read error is possible here, since a much larger clone lies one base away. This chain connects TRBV20-1 to TRBJ1-1; D uncertain. Trimming took off 0 bases at V and 4 bases at J, with 12 bases between the two ends. The V gene's germline CDR1 is DFQATT and CDR2 SNEGSKA (reference sequence). This CDR3 spans 14 amino acids. CDR3 nucleotides: TGCAGTGCTAGAGAGGAGGGCTCGGGCACTGAAGCTTTCTTT. Its protein product is CSAREEGSGTEAFF.

This clonotype was seen at least ten times. The CDR3 DNA reads TGTGCCAGCAGCCAAGAAGATAGGTCGGACACTGAAGCTTTCTTT. The encoded protein is CASSQEDRSDTEAFF. The chain is built from TRBV3-1 and TRBJ1-1, with D unresolved. The length of the CDR3 is 15 residues. V gave up 0 bases and J gave up 3 bases, with 11 bases separating them. Germline lookup yields CDR1 LGHDT and CDR2 YNNKEL (reference sequence). The full variable domain, its missing parts supplied by reference TRBV3-1 and TRBJ1-1, is DTAVSQTPKYLVTQMGNDKSIKCEQNLGHDTMYWYKQDSKKFLKIMFSYNNKELIINETVPNRFSPKSPDKAHLNLHINSLELGDSAVYFCASSQEDRSDTEAFFGQGTRLTVV.

This clonotype was picked up many times. This sequence joins TRBV5-5 and TRBJ1-1; D not certain. The CDR3 length is 14 residues. The V end was cut by 4 bases, the J end by 3 bases, with 13 bases between. The V gene's germline CDR1 is SGHKS and CDR2 YYEKEE (reference sequence). DNA of the CDR3: TGTGCCAGCAGCCTGTATTCAGTGGACACTGAAGCTTTCTTT. It encodes CASSLYSVDTEAFF.

This clonotype has only a few counts. V is TRBV21-1 and J is TRBJ2-7. TRBV21-1 is described as a pseudogene. CDR3 length equals 9 residues. CDR3 in amino acids: CASSKARSF. As DNA, the CDR3 is TGTGCCAGCAGCAAAGCGAGGTCCTTC.

This clonotype was detected many times. J is TRBJ2-7 and V is TRBV20-1, with 9 bases identical to TRBD2. Germline CDR1 and CDR2: DFQATT and SNEGSKA (reference sequence). There are 14 residues in the CDR3. V was clipped by 3 bases and J by 1 base; unmatched bases: 4. CDR3 sequence reads: CSARSGLASYEQYF. DNA of the CDR3: TGCAGTGCTAGGTCGGGACTAGCTTCCTACGAGCAGTACTTC.

This clonotype was counted ten times or more. The rearrangement uses TRBV12-3 or TRBV12-4 and TRBJ2-7; D gene uncertain. This CDR3 comprises 11 residues. V gave up 1 base and J gave up 3 bases, with 1 base separating them. The CDR3 DNA reads TGTGCCAGCAGTTTAGTCTACGAGCAGTACTTC. Residues: CASSLVYEQYF.

This clonotype has a count of ten or more. This rearrangement joins TRBV30 to TRBJ1-5; no firm D call. Trimming took off 7 bases at V and 0 bases at J, with 13 bases between the two ends. The CDR3 length is 14 residues. CDR1 GTSNPN and CDR2 SVGIG come from the germline V gene (reference sequence). Here the CDR3 DNA reads TGTGCCTCCTCAGAACAGCATAGCAATCAGCCCCAGCATTTT. This translates into CASSEQHSNQPQHF.

In this sample, this clonotype turned up many times. V is TRBV30 and J is TRBJ2-7; D gene ambiguous. This CDR3 has 11 residues. CDR1 and CDR2 (germline): GTSNPN, SVGIG (reference sequence). V lost 5 bases, J lost 6 bases, and 11 bases lay in between. The CDR3 region has the DNA TGTGCCTGGGGTCGTTTAGGCGAGCAGTACTTC. It yields the protein CAWGRLGEQYF.

This clonotype was observed at least ten times. This chain joins TRBV12-3 or TRBV12-4 and TRBJ2-5; 10 bases are shared with TRBD1. J lost 3 bases, V lost 6 bases, and 7 bases had no gene match. The CDR3 totals 15 residues. CDR3 sequence: CASRHPGQGKETQYF. CDR3 DNA sequence: TGTGCCAGCAGACATCCGGGACAGGGGAAAGAGACCCAGTACTTC.

The chain employs TRBV3-1 and TRBJ2-1; D gene ambiguous. This CDR3 has 15 residues. V was pared by 4 bases and J by 0 bases, with 10 bases between. Germline assignment: CDR1 LGHDT and CDR2 YNNKEL (reference sequence). In DNA form, the CDR3 reads TGTGCCAGCAGCCTTAGCCCCAGCTCCTACAATGAGCAGTTCTTC. This sequence encodes CASSLSPSSYNEQFF.